The 20 T cell receptor beta chains presented below share a single source sample, sequenced in a study of blood T cells in healthy people across ages. Through a sample-barcoded 5' primer and a J-beta primer mix, a second PCR was run for about 6 to 11 cycles. TCRdb called the 5' RACE reads again in MiXCR, with one record for every CDR3 protein. The sample records some 710,000 distinct CDR3 sequences, 46% being singletons. The specimen was blood. Receptors originate from a man older than 75 in good health.

This CDR3 is CSATGGQRETQYF. The CDR3 DNA reads TGCAGTGCTACGGGAGGACAGAGAGAGACCCAGTACTTC. V and J are TRBV20-1 and TRBJ2-5, with D possibly being TRBD2 (7 bases). Germline V gene data show CDR1 as DFQATT and CDR2 as SNEGSKA (reference sequence). The CDR3 totals 13 residues. V lost 4 bases and J lost 4, with 13 bases in between.

The J gene is TRBJ2-7, the V gene TRBV4-1; D gene unclear. V lost 0 bases and J 7 bases, leaving 16 bases between the germline ends. This CDR3 has 15 amino acids. Germline values: CDR1 MGHRA, CDR2 YSYEKL. CDR3 sequence: CASSQDRLPPKEQYF. In DNA form, the CDR3 reads TGCGCCAGCAGCCAAGATCGGCTACCGCCGAAAGAGCAGTACTTC.

A single count supports this clonotype. The chain combines TRBV29-1 with TRBJ2-5, with a weak D call TRBD2 (6 bases). V was clipped by 7 bases and J by 9 bases, with 15 bases between them. CDR3 length equals 11 residues. Germline V lookup: CDR1 SQVTM, CDR2 ANQGSEA. In DNA, the CDR3 is TGCAGCGCTTGGAGGGACGGGCCCCAGTACTTC. This gives the protein CSAWRDGPQYF.

The chain employs TRBV24-1 and TRBJ2-6, with D possibly being TRBD2 (5 bases). The CDR3 is 16 residues long. Looked up from germline, CDR1 is KGHDR and CDR2 is SFDVKD. V lost 5 bases and J lost 8, with 18 bases in between. The CDR3 sequence is CATSGARASGTNVLTF. The DNA of the CDR3 is TGTGCCACCAGTGGAGCCCGGGCTTCCGGGACCAACGTCCTGACTTTC.

At least ten counts were recorded for this clonotype. The chain links TRBV12-3 or TRBV12-4 to TRBJ2-7, with 11 bases lining up with TRBD2. J gave up 2 bases and V 5 bases, and 5 bases lay outside the gene matches. The CDR3 extends over 15 amino acids. CDR3 nucleotide sequence: TGTGCCAGCAGTCCTTTAGCGGGAGGGCCCTACGAGCAGTACTTC. This encodes CASSPLAGGPYEQYF.

This sequence joins TRBV6-5 and TRBJ2-2, with D perhaps TRBD1 (6 bases). The CDR3 consists of 12 residues. V was trimmed by 6 bases and J by 6 bases, leaving 8 bases between them. Per germline, CDR1 MNHEY and CDR2 SVGAGI. The DNA of the CDR3 is TGTGCCAGCAGCCACAGGGCCGGGGAGCTGTTTTTT. Residues: CASSHRAGELFF.

This chain joins TRBV23-1 and TRBJ1-5; weak D call: TRBD1 (5 bases). TRBV23-1 belongs to the ORF category, with a function that is uncertain. Trimming stripped 4 bases from V and 0 bases from J, with 10 bases between. CDR3 length: 15 amino acids. The CDR3 spells CASSPTGLSNQPQHF. The CDR3 nucleotides are TGCGCCAGCAGTCCAACGGGACTTAGCAATCAGCCCCAGCATTTT.

J is TRBJ2-3 and V is TRBV15; D is undetermined. Trimming took 0 bases from V and 1 from J, leaving 8 bases between them. The CDR3 totals 15 residues. Germline loops: CDR1 LNHNV, CDR2 YYDKDF (reference sequence). For the CDR3, the DNA is TGTGCCACCAGCAGAGAGGCACAGCGCACAGATACGCAGTATTTT. Protein sequence: CATSREAQRTDTQYF.

This clonotype was counted only a few times. The J gene is TRBJ2-5, the V gene TRBV7-2; 7 bases match TRBD1. The germline V gene encodes CDR1 SGHTA and CDR2 FQGNSA. The CDR3 loop spans 14 amino acids. V trimming: 8 bases; J trimming: 3 bases; junction bases outside the gene matches: 9. The CDR3 region has the DNA TGTGCCAGCCCCTTAGGAACAGGGGAAGAGACCCAGTACTTC. This codes for CASPLGTGEETQYF.

This clonotype was counted only a few times. The chain is built from TRBV5-1 and TRBJ2-7; TRBD1 aligns across 7 bases. With 4 bases clipped from V and 6 bases from J, the junction kept 10 bases outside the gene matches. The length of the CDR3 is 14 residues. The germline V gene has CDR1 SGHRS and CDR2 YFSETQ. The CDR3 DNA reads TGCGCCAGCAGCCTAACAGGGGCCCTCGTCGAGCAGTACTTC. Encoded protein: CASSLTGALVEQYF.

This clonotype was recorded at least ten times. The genes are TRBV5-1 and TRBJ1-2, with TRBD1 as a possible D gene (6 bases). Germline values: CDR1 SGHRS, CDR2 YFSETQ. This CDR3 has 14 residues. The ends were cut back, 4 bases at V and 7 bases at J, with 17 bases in the middle. The CDR3 spells CASSNSQGLGGYTF. The CDR3 DNA sequence: TGCGCCAGCAGCAATTCACAGGGACTGGGTGGCTACACCTTC.

Details on this clonotype: At one of its ends the junction is not consistent with the germline gene, which may arise from a read error. The V gene is TRBV20-1, the J gene TRBJ1-5; tentatively, D is TRBD1 (5 bases). The CDR3 length is 13 residues. Per germline, CDR1 DFQATT and CDR2 SNEGSKA (reference sequence). CDR3 DNA sequence: TGCGGTGCTAGAAGTACGGGGACGCAGCCCCAGCATTTT. It is translated as CGARSTGTQPQHF.

On this clonotype itself: Germline is not matched at one junction end, which may reflect a read error. J is TRBJ2-2 and V is TRBV5-1; maybe TRBD2 (5 bases). Germline V gene lookup returns CDR1 SGHRS and CDR2 YFSETQ. This CDR3 has 12 amino acids. CDR3 bases: TGCGCCAGCAGCTTGAACACCGGGAAGCTGTTTTTT. This translates into CASSLNTGKLFF.

CDR3 nucleotide sequence: TGTGCCAGCAGTTTCTCAGGGGCTGGCTACACCTTC. It is translated as CASSFSGAGYTF. The chain links TRBV6-2 or TRBV6-3 to TRBJ1-2, with D perhaps TRBD1 (6 bases). Trimming stripped 4 bases from V and 7 bases from J, with 10 bases between. CDR3 length: 12 residues. Germline CDR1 reads MNHEY; CDR2 reads SVGEGT.

The V and J genes are TRBV12-3 or TRBV12-4 and TRBJ2-1; D gene ambiguous. The CDR3 totals 14 residues. V was pared by 3 bases and J by 1 base, with 7 bases between. The CDR3 nucleotides read TGTGCCAGCAGTTTCCCTTCATCCTACAATGAGCAGTTCTTC. It encodes CASSFPSSYNEQFF.

The V gene is TRBV20-1, the J gene TRBJ2-7; TRBD2 is a possible D gene (5 bases). The germline V gene has CDR1 DFQATT and CDR2 SNEGSKA (reference sequence). Trimming stripped 0 bases from V and 6 bases from J, with 15 bases between. The CDR3 runs to 14 residues. CDR3 DNA: TGCAGTGCTAGAGATCCCTGGTCGGGGTTCGAGCAGTACTTC. Translating it yields CSARDPWSGFEQYF.

This clonotype turned up a few times. The rearrangement links TRBV12-3 or TRBV12-4 to TRBJ2-1; no clear D gene. The CDR3 length is 14 residues. Trimming took 7 bases from V and 3 from J, leaving 13 bases between them. The CDR3 reads CASTILLSYNEQFF. The CDR3 region has the DNA TGTGCCAGCACCATACTTCTAAGCTACAATGAGCAGTTCTTC.

This clonotype was seen more than once but under ten times. The J gene is TRBJ2-3, the V gene TRBV5-1; D is ambiguous. The CDR3 consists of 14 residues. Trimming took off 1 base at V and 2 bases at J, with 8 bases between the two ends. Germline loops: CDR1 SGHRS, CDR2 YFSETQ. The CDR3 protein is CASSLRQDTDTQYF. For the CDR3, the DNA is TGCGCCAGCAGCTTGAGGCAGGACACAGATACGCAGTATTTT.

The table lists this clonotype with a few counts. This rearrangement joins TRBV29-1 to TRBJ2-7, with TRBD1 identical over 9 bases. Per germline, CDR1 SQVTM and CDR2 ANQGSEA. V lost 6 bases, J lost 4 bases, and 10 bases stayed unmatched. This CDR3 region has 14 residues. CDR3 coding DNA: TGCAGCGTGGGACAGGGCGAATCTCTTTACGAGCAGTACTTC. It is translated as CSVGQGESLYEQYF.

This clonotype was seen only a few times. The chain recombines TRBV9 with TRBJ2-7; 11 nucleotides align to TRBD2. Unmatched junction bases numbered 10, after V lost 4 bases and J lost 1 base. Germline V gene sequence: CDR1 SGDLS, CDR2 YYNGEE. The CDR3 extends over 17 amino acids. The CDR3 spells CASSPEGLAALSYEQYF. CDR3 nucleotide sequence: TGTGCCAGCAGCCCGGAGGGACTAGCGGCTTTATCCTACGAGCAGTACTTC. The variable domain in full, completed from reference TRBV9 and TRBJ2-7, reads DSGVTQTPKHLITATGQRVTLRCSPRSGDLSVYWYQQSLDQGLQFLIQYYNGEERAKGNILERFSAQQFPDLHSELNLSSLELGDSALYFCASSPEGLAALSYEQYFGPGTRLTVT.